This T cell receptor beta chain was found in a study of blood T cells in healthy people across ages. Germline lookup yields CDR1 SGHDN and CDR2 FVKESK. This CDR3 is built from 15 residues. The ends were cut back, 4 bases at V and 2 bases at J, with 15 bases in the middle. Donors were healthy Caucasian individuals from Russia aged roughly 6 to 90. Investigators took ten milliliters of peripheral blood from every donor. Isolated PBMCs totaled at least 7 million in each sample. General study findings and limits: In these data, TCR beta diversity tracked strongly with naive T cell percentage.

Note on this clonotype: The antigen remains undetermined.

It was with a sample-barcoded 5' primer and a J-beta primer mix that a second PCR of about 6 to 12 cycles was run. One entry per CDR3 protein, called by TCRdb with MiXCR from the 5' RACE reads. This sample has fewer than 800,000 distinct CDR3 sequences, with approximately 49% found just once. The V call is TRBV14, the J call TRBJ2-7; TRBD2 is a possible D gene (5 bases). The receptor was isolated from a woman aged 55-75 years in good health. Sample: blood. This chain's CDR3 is CASSRGYGLTYEQYF. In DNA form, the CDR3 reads TGTGCCAGCAGCCGAGGGTACGGCCTTACCTACGAGCAGTACTTC. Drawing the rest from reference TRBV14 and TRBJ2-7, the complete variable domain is EAGVTQFPSHSVIEKGQTVTLRCDPISGHDNLYWYRRVMGKEIKFLLHFVKESKQDESGMPNNRFLAERTGGTYSTLKVQPAELEDSGVYFCASSRGYGLTYEQYFGPGTRLTVT.